The TCR beta chain described here comes from a study of blood T cell repertoires in COVID-19. Study details: The analysed material was cDNA or gDNA that came from T cells, B-cell-depleted T cells, or PBMCs.

The CDR3 runs to 19 residues. Libraries were prepared by immunoSEQ multiplex PCR; TCRdb keeps only in-frame clonotypes and omits some of them. The sample has about 210,000 clones; roughly 77% are singletons. Sequencing was done on a sample of PBMCs or T cells enriched from blood (not recorded which). The TCR originated in a man aged 35 to 55 who had recovered from COVID-19. This sequence joins TRBV21-1 and TRBJ2-3; the tabulated D call, TRBD2, remains unverified against the DNA. TRBV21-1 is recorded as a pseudogene. For the CDR3, the DNA is TGTGCCAGCAGCAAAGAAAGGTCCGGGACTAGAGGATGCACAGATACGCAGTATTTT. Translation: CASSKERSGTRGCTDTQYF.